Below are 3 T cell receptor beta chains sequenced from a single sample in a study of blood T cell repertoires in COVID-19. Generated by immunoSEQ multiplex PCR, the TCRdb table keeps only in-frame clones and is missing some. Counted here are hundreds of thousands of clones, about 88% occurring once; the ten biggest clones make up about 3%. Material for sequencing was PBMCs or T cells enriched from blood (not recorded which). Source of these receptors: a woman in her forties or fifties who had recovered from COVID-19.

Only one count was recorded for this clone. The chain employs TRBV4-3 and TRBJ2-3; D gene unclear. The CDR3 length is 13 residues. The V end lost 3 bases, the J end lost 6 bases, and 10 bases lay between the germline ends. The V gene's germline CDR1 is LGHNA and CDR2 YSLEER. The CDR3 spells CASSQYTGDTQYF. As DNA, the CDR3 is TGCGCCAGCAGCCAGTATACGGGTGATACGCAGTATTTT.

The chain joins TRBV7-9 to TRBJ1-2; tentative D call: TRBD1 (5 bases). V was cut by 5 bases and J by 3 bases, with 10 bases left in between. Germline-derived CDR1 and CDR2 are SEHNR and FQNEAQ (reference sequence). There are 13 residues in the CDR3. The DNA for the CDR3 is TGTGCCAGCAGCCCGACAGAGTACTATGGCTACACCTTC. Its protein product is CASSPTEYYGYTF.

The CDR3, as DNA: TGCGCCAGCAGCCATCCCGCAGGGGATCAGCCCCAGCATTTT. Its translation is CASSHPAGDQPQHF. This rearrangement joins TRBV4-1 to TRBJ1-5, with a tentative D call TRBD1 (6 bases). V was shortened by 3 bases and J by 5 bases, with 11 bases between the two germline ends. Germline V gene lookup returns CDR1 MGHRA and CDR2 YSYEKL. The CDR3 consists of 14 residues.